This section outlines one T cell receptor beta chain sequence together with its context. These data belong to a study of PD-L1 blockade in urothelial cancer. The table came from immunoSEQ multiplex PCR; TCRdb's copy has only in-frame clones and leaves some out. The sample has 65,000 to 80,000 clones, around 84% seen once. This TCR came from a man between 70 and 80 years old with urothelial cancer. Sequenced material: PBMCs, taken around atezolizumab (anti-PD-L1) treatment.

In DNA form, the CDR3 reads TGTGCCAGCAGCCTCCGGACGGGAGGGGAGACCCAGTACTTC. It codes for CASSLRTGGETQYF. The V gene is TRBV6-1, the J gene TRBJ2-5; 8 bases line up with TRBD2. Germline V CDR1 and CDR2: MNHNS, SASEGT. CDR3 length: 14 amino acids. V shed 6 bases and J 5 bases; nucleotides not matched to a gene: 8.